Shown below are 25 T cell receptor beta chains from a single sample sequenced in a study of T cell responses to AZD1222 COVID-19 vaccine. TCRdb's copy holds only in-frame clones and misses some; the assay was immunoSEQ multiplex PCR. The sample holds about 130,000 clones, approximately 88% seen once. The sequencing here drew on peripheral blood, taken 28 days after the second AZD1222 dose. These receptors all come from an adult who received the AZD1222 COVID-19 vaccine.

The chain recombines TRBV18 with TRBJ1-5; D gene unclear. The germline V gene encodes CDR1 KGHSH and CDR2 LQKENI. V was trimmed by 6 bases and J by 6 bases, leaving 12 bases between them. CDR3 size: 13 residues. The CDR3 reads CASSPGAVQPQHF. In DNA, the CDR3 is TGTGCCAGCTCCCCGGGAGCTGTTCAGCCCCAGCATTTT.

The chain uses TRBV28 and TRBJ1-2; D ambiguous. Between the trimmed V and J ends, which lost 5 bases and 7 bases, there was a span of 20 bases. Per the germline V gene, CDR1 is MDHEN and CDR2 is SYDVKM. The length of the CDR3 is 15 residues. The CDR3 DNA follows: TGTGCCAGCAGTACTCCCCCGGGAGTCGTAGCTGGCTACACCTTC. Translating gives CASSTPPGVVAGYTF.

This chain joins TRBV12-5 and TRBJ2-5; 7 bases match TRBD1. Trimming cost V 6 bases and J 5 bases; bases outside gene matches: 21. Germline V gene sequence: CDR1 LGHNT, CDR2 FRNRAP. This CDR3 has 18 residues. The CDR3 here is CASGYKRDSQARGETQYF. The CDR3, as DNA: TGTGCTAGTGGCTACAAAAGGGACAGCCAAGCCCGAGGGGAGACCCAGTACTTC.

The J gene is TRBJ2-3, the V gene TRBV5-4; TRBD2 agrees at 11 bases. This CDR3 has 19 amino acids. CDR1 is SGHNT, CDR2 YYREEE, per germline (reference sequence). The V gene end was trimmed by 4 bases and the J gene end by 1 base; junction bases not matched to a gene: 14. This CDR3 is CASSLRASGGPGGTDTQYF. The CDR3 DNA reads TGTGCCAGCAGCCTCAGGGCTAGCGGGGGGCCGGGAGGCACAGATACGCAGTATTTT.

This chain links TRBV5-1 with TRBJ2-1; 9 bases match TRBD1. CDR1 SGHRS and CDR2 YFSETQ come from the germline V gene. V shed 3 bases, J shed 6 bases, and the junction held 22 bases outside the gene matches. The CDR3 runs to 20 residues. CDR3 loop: CASSYFSGTGKLSRGNEQFF. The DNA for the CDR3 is TGCGCCAGCAGCTATTTCTCCGGGACAGGGAAACTCTCGAGGGGCAATGAGCAGTTCTTC.

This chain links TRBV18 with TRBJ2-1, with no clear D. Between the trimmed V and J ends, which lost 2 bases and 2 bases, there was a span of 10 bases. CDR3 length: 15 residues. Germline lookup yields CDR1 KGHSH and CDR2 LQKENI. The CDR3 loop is CASSPLGPPYNEQFF. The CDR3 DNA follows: TGTGCCAGCTCACCATTAGGGCCCCCCTACAATGAGCAGTTCTTC.

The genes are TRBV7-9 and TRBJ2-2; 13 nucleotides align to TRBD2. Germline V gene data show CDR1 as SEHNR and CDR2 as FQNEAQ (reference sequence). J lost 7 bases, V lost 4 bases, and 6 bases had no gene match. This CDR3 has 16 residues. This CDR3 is CASSSGLAGRVGELFF. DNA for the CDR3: TGTGCCAGCAGCTCGGGACTAGCGGGAAGGGTCGGGGAGCTGTTTTTT.

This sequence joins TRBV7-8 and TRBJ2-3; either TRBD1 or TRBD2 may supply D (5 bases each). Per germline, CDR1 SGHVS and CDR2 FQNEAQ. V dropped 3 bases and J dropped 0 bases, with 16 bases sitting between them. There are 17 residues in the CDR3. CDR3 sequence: CASSFKPGPTSTDTQYF. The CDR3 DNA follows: TGTGCCAGCAGCTTTAAGCCGGGACCGACAAGCACAGATACGCAGTATTTT. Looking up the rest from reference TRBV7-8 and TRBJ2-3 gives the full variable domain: GAGVSQSPRYKVAKRGQDVALRCDPISGHVSLFWYQQALGQGPEFLTYFQNEAQLDKSGLPSDRFFAERPEGSVSTLKIQRTQQEDSAVYLCASSFKPGPTSTDTQYFGPGTRLTVL.

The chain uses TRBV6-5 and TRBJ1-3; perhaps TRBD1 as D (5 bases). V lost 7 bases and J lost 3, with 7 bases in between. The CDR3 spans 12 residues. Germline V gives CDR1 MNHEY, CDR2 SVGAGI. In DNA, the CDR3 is TGTGCCAGCACCCAGGGTGGAAACACCATATATTTT. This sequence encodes CASTQGGNTIYF.

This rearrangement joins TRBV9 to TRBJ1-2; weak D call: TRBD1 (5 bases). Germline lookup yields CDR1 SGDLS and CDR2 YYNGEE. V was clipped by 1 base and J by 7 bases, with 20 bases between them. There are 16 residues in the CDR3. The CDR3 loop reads CASSVNPGLSMGGYTF. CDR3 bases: TGTGCCAGCAGCGTAAATCCGGGACTTTCAATGGGTGGCTACACCTTC.

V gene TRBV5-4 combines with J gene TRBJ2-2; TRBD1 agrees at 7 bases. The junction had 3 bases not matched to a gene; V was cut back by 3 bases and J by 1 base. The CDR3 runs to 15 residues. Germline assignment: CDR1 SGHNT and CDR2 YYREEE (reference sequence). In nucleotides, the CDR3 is TGTGCCAGCAGCTGGGGGACAGAGAACACCGGGGAGCTGTTTTTT. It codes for CASSWGTENTGELFF.

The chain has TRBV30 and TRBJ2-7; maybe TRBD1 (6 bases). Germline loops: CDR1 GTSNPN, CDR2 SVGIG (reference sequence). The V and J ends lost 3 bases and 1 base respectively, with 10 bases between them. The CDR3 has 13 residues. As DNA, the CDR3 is TGTGCCTGGAGGAAACAGGGTTCCTACGAGCAGTACTTC. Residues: CAWRKQGSYEQYF.

DNA for the CDR3: TGCAGTGCTGGGGACCCCAGCGAGCAGTACTTC. Its protein product is CSAGDPSEQYF. The rearrangement joins TRBV20-1 to TRBJ2-7; the D gene could be TRBD1 or TRBD2 (5 bases each). Trimming removed 5 bases at V and 6 bases at J, with 11 bases between. The CDR3 extends over 11 amino acids. Germline V gene lookup returns CDR1 DFQATT and CDR2 SNEGSKA (reference sequence).

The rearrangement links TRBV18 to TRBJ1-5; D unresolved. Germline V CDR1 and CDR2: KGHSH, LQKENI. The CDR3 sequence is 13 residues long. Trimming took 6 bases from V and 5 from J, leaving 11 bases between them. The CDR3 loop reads CASSPDGDQPQHF. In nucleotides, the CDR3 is TGTGCCAGCTCCCCCGATGGGGATCAGCCCCAGCATTTT. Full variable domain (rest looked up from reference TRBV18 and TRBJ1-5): NAGVMQNPRHLVRRRGQEARLRCSPMKGHSHVYWYRQLPEEGLKFMVYLQKENIIDESGMPKERFSAEFPKEGPSILRIQQVVRGDSAAYFCASSPDGDQPQHFGDGTRLSIL.

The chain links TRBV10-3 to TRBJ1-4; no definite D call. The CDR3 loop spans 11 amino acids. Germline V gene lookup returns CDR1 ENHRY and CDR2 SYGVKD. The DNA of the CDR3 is TGTGCTAGCGGAACTAATGAAAAACTGTTTTTT. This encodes CASGTNEKLFF.

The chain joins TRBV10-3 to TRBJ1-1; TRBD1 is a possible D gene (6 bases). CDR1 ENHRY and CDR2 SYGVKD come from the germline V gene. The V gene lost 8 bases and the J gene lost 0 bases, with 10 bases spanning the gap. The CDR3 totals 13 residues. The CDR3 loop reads CAISDSMNTEAFF. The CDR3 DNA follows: TGTGCCATCTCGGACAGCATGAACACTGAAGCTTTCTTT.

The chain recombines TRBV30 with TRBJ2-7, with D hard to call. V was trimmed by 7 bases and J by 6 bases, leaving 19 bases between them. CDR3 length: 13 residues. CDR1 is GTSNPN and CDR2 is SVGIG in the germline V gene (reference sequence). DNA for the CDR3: TGTGCCTTCATAACATACAGTGTCGGCGAGCAGTACTTC. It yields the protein CAFITYSVGEQYF.

CDR3 nucleotides: TGCAGCGGGCAGCAGGGAAGCGAGCAGTACTTC. This translates into CSGQQGSEQYF. The chain has TRBV29-1 and TRBJ2-7; D may be TRBD1 (5 bases). Trimming took off 7 bases at V and 6 bases at J, with 13 bases between the two ends. Germline V gene data show CDR1 as SQVTM and CDR2 as ANQGSEA. The CDR3 extends over 11 amino acids.

The CDR3 bases are TGCGCCAGCAGCCAAGAGGGGGCTCCCAATCAGCCCCAGCATTTT. This gives the protein CASSQEGAPNQPQHF. This rearrangement joins TRBV4-1 to TRBJ1-5; maybe TRBD1 (6 bases). This CDR3 is built from 15 residues. The germline V gene encodes CDR1 MGHRA and CDR2 YSYEKL. The V end lost 0 bases, the J end lost 3 bases, and 9 bases lay between the germline ends.

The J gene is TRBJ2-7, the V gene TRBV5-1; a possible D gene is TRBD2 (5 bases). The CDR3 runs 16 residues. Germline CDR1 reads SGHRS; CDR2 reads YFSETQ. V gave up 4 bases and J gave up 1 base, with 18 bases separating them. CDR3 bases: TGCGCCAGCAGCCGGGCGGGTGGGAGTGGTTCCTACGAGCAGTACTTC. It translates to CASSRAGGSGSYEQYF.

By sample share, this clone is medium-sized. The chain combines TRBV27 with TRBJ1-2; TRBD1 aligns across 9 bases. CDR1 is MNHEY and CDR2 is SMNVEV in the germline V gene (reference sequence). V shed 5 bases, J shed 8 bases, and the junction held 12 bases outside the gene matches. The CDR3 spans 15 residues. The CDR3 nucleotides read TGTGCCAGCAGTCCACCGGGACAGGGATTTCAGGGCTACACCTTC. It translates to CASSPPGQGFQGYTF.

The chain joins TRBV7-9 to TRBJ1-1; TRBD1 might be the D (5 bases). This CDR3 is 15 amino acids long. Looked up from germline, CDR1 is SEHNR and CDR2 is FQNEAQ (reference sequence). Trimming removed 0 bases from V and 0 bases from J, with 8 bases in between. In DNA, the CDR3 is TGTGCCAGCAGCTTAGCCCAGGGACTGAACACTGAAGCTTTCTTT. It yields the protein CASSLAQGLNTEAFF. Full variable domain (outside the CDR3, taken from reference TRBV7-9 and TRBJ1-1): DTGVSQNPRHKITKRGQNVTFRCDPISEHNRLYWYRQTLGQGPEFLTYFQNEAQLEKSRLLSDRFSAERPKGSFSTLEIQRTEQGDSAMYLCASSLAQGLNTEAFFGQGTRLTVV.

Here the CDR3 DNA reads TGTGCCAGCAGCAGCCGGGACAGGGGATGGGATGAGCAGTTCTTC. Protein sequence: CASSSRDRGWDEQFF. The gene calls are TRBV21-1 and TRBJ2-1; the tabulated D call, TRBD1, remains unverified against the DNA. TRBV21-1 corresponds to a pseudogene. This CDR3 is built from 15 residues.

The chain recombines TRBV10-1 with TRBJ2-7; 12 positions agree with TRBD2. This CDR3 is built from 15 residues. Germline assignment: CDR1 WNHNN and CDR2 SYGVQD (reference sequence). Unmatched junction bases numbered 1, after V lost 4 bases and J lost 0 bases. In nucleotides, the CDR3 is TGCGCCAGCAGTGCACTAGCGGGAGGCTCCTACGAGCAGTACTTC. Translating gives CASSALAGGSYEQYF.

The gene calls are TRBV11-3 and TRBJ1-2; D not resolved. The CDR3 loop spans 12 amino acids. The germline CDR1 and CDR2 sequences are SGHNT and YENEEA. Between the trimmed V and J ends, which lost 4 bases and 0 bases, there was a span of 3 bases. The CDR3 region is CASSSTNYGYTF. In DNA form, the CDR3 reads TGTGCCAGCAGCTCGACTAACTATGGCTACACCTTC.